The 5 T cell receptor beta chains below come from one sample, sequenced in a study of T-cell reconstitution after alpha-beta-depleted transplantation in children. The TCRbeta library incorporated unique molecular identifiers. TCRdb called the PCR reads again in MiXCR, with one record for every CDR3 protein. The sample lists under 250,000 distinct CDR3 sequences, about 24% occurring once. The input for sequencing was PBMCs, mostly from graft donor cells, taken 360 days after TCRalphabeta/CD19-depleted stem cell transplant. These receptors were taken from a female patient under 10 years old who had a stem cell transplant for congenital amegakaryocytic thrombocytopenia, so the T cells may come from the graft donor.

This clonotype was recorded a few times. CDR3: CASSRTGGRKDSPLHF. The CDR3 nucleotides are TGTGCCAGCAGCCGCACAGGGGGCAGGAAGGATTCACCCCTCCACTTT. The rearrangement links TRBV12-3 or TRBV12-4 to TRBJ1-6, with 9 positions matching TRBD1. V lost 6 bases, J lost 8 bases, and 11 bases stayed unmatched. CDR3 length: 16 residues.

The rearrangement uses TRBV12-3 or TRBV12-4 and TRBJ2-7; D remains unclear. The CDR3 loop spans 13 amino acids. Trimming removed 5 bases at V and 7 bases at J, with 15 bases between. The CDR3 loop reads CASSTALPREQYF. The CDR3 nucleotides are TGTGCCAGCAGTACGGCCCTCCCACGGGAGCAGTACTTC.

This clonotype was picked up many times. The chain combines TRBV2 with TRBJ2-1; D ambiguous. Germline CDR1 is SNHLY and CDR2 is FYNNEI. Trimming left V 7 bases short and J 9 bases short, with 7 bases between. This CDR3 spans 10 amino acids. The DNA for the CDR3 is TGTGCCAGCAATAACCCTGAGCAGTTCTTC. Its translation is CASNNPEQFF.

This clonotype has only one observation. V is TRBV10-3 and J is TRBJ2-3; D is perhaps TRBD1 (6 bases). The germline gives CDR1 ENHRY, CDR2 SYGVKD. V dropped 5 bases and J dropped 7 bases, with 16 bases sitting between them. The CDR3 runs 14 residues. This CDR3 reads CAISLTGKENTQYF. The CDR3 DNA sequence: TGTGCCATCAGTTTAACAGGGAAAGAAAATACGCAGTATTTT.

This clonotype occurred many times. The chain couples TRBV28 to TRBJ2-5; 8 bases map to TRBD1. V lost 8 bases to trimming and J lost 1 base; unmatched junction nucleotides: 6. The CDR3 extends over 14 amino acids. Germline V gene data show CDR1 as MDHEN and CDR2 as SYDVKM. In DNA form, the CDR3 reads TGTGCCAGCTACGGACAGGGTACCCAAGAGACCCAGTACTTC. This translates into CASYGQGTQETQYF.